This T cell receptor beta chain was captured by sequencing in a study of cytomegalovirus exposure and HLA in healthy donors. Concerning this clone itself: The sample carries other DNA sequences with the same CDR3.

The study ran its PCR with 60 Vbeta and 13 Jbeta primers. Measured with immunoSEQ multiplex PCR; TCRdb has only the in-frame clones, and not every one. The data show under 55,000 clones, roughly 72% seen once. Trimming shortened V by 4 bases and J by 1 base, and 13 bases separated the two germline ends. The CDR3 consists of 15 residues. Germline CDR1 is MDHEN and CDR2 is SYDVKM. The source of this sequence is a woman aged 45-59 years in good health and CMV-seronegative. The sample consisted of PBMCs. This chain links TRBV28 with TRBJ1-1; TRBD1 is a possible D gene (5 bases). The DNA of the CDR3 is TGTGCCAGCAGTTCCCCCGGCGGGGGGAACACTGAAGCTTTCTTT. As protein: CASSSPGGGNTEAFF. The variable domain in full, completed from reference TRBV28 and TRBJ1-1, reads DVKVTQSSRYLVKRTGEKVFLECVQDMDHENMFWYRQDPGLGLRLIYFSYDVKMKEKGDIPEGYSVSREKKERFSLILESASTNQTSMYLCASSSPGGGNTEAFFGQGTRLTVV.